This record concerns one TCR beta chain sequence. It lacks a known antigen. It has no much larger one-base neighbor in the sample; base qualities were not kept. Reading the label with the study, this specimen's time point is: about 28 days (+/-7) after the second vaccine dose. Taken with the paper, the label for treatment or condition translates to: meningococcal conjugate vaccine given as trial control. Vaccinee samples were obtained from the UK trials COV001 and COV002, which included a single-blind randomized controlled phase 2/3 trial of AZD1222 (ChAdOx1 nCoV-19) in healthy adults. For TCRbeta chain sequencing, PBMC samples were collected from trial participants at day 0 and at day 28 after the second dose. These data belong to a study of T cell responses to AZD1222 COVID-19 vaccine (dated by TCRdb to 2020 to 2023). Regarding the research as a whole: TCR sequencing covered fewer than 250 trial participants: 200 to 220 given two doses of AZD1222 and about 26 given two doses of MenACWY control vaccine. Trial participants were enrolled by age into subgroups of 18-55, 56-69 and 70-plus years, and around 150, 29 and 61 TCR-sequenced participants, respectively, were included in these subgroups.

Here is what the overall study found, with its caveats: Because no day 14 peak-response samples were available, repertoires were characterized only after the peak T cell response. A significant rise in spike-specific TCR breadth and depth was observed after two AZD1222 doses relative to day 0 and relative to MenACWY recipients. The vaccine-associated CD4 TCRs covered the entire spike protein, and the dominant responses fell in regions 160-218 and 743-854. In the small 56-69-year group, the increase in depth fell short of significance, most likely because of low power. Epitopes outside the regions mutated in the B.1.351 and B.1.1.7 variants were reportedly recognized by nearly half of the unique spike-specific TCRs. Conclusions about previously exposed vaccinees are limited because only 5 or 6 AZD1222 recipients were SARS-CoV-2 seropositive at baseline. Participants were mostly white British and included more females than males, and it was suggested by the authors that clonal diversity may have been underestimated.

The CDR3 regions of human TCRbeta chains were analyzed by immunosequencing. Processing in the source paper ran as follows. TCRs in the repertoires were matched against a reference library of SARS-CoV-2-specific TCRs that had been generated with the MIRA antigen-specificity platform. Breadth was defined as the fraction of unique TCRs that were SARS-CoV-2-associated. Depth was defined as the fraction of total T cells that were SARS-CoV-2-associated. Each spike-specific TCR was assigned to its reactive spike region and to a CD4 or CD8 class using the MIRA data. Log10-transformed breadth and depth values were compared by one-way ANOVA with Sidak's multiple comparisons tests. TCRdb carries this immuneACCESS record with in-frame sequences only. Its versions omit some clonotypes, under half of them owing to an unresolved V gene in the studies checked, with the rest unexplained. That table gives V, J and clone size, and the DNA gave D and trimming. For this sample there are some 190,000 clones; roughly 94% appear just once. Around 1.5% of the sample lies in the top ten.

Per the germline V gene (reference sequence), SGHNT is the CDR1 and YYREEE is the CDR2. Here V drops 3 bases and J drops 5 bases, and the junction holds 3 bases not matched to any gene. The CDR3 goes from the cysteine to the phenylalanine over 14 residues. The sequence is cut down to CDR3 DNA, 42 bases in frame from base 1. The V gene is TRBV5-4 and the J gene is TRBJ2-2, and 8 junction bases match TRBD2. The sequence was obtained from an adult who received the MenACWY meningococcal vaccine as a control. The source material was peripheral blood, sampled 28 days after the second dose of the MenACWY control vaccine. In nucleotides, the sequence is TGTGCCAGCAGCTCCCCTAGCGGGACCGGGGAGCTGTTTTTT. Translated, this is CASSSPSGTGELFF.